Sequencing of this T cell receptor beta chain was carried out in a study of Graves' ophthalmopathy and Graves' hyperthyroidism (dated by TCRdb to between 2017 and 2018). In the study overall: Peripheral blood was collected at initial diagnosis, before any treatment. To tell Graves' ophthalmopathy apart from Graves' hyperthyroidism, and to predict which patients would progress to ophthalmopathy, the study relied on TCR beta repertoire signatures. In total, around 130 blood samples were TCR-sequenced: around 42 ophthalmopathy, some 75 hyperthyroidism and some 17 hyperthyroidism-to-ophthalmopathy patients. To explore V-J signatures distinguishing ophthalmopathy from hyperthyroidism, a discovery set of some 100 patients (roughly 44 ophthalmopathy, 55 to 60 stable hyperthyroidism) was enrolled. The independent validation cohort included some 19 hyperthyroidism patients plus 17 patients who later progressed from hyperthyroidism to ophthalmopathy. In roughly 6 hyperthyroidism patients, T-cell repertoires of thyroid tissue and blood were compared. Following sample collection, hyperthyroidism patients were given methimazole at a starting dose of 30 mg daily, and ophthalmopathy patients were given high-dose intravenous methylprednisolone. Points the paper makes about the study in general: Most expanded thyroid clonotypes with a frequency above 0.001 also appeared in blood, which suggests that blood repertoires may reflect the immune response in the thyroid. The 13-signature model separated ophthalmopathy from stable hyperthyroidism with approximately 85% sensitivity and approximately 83% specificity in cross-validation, and 80%/75% in the test set. In validation, the model predicted ophthalmopathy progression with about 71% sensitivity and approximately 72% specificity; 12 predicted patients were CT-confirmed with GO in a median of approximately 6.2 months. No statistical method was used to set the sample size in advance, and the investigators knew which group each participant was assigned to.

For repertoire sequencing, TCR beta CDR3 regions were amplified from RNA transcripts. The first round of RT-PCR was done with HTBI primers and the Qiagen OneStep RT-PCR kit, and was followed by a second round of multiplex PCR, then size selection and purification. Libraries were sequenced paired-end with 100 bp reads on an Illumina HiSeq2000. The paper's processing steps were these. Reads were processed with SOAPnuke, discarding reads with adapters, uncalled bases, mean Phred below 15, or no exact constant-primer or identifier match. COPE v1.2.5 was used to merge the high-quality paired reads. Clonotypes were defined as unique nucleotide sequences and were aligned to IMGT TRB V, D and J references using MiTCR v1.1. The analysis was limited to V-J combinations with a frequency above 0.0001, which together covered roughly 99% of the repertoires. For each V-J combination, a TCR clonal expansion and chaos score was defined as the ratio of F50 clonal expansion to chaos observed in the TCRdist matrix. Welch's t-statistics and random forest were used to reduce features to about a dozen V-J combinations, which were fed into a naive Bayes classifier. The Morisita-Horn index was used to measure how similar the thyroid and blood repertoires were. TCRdb reworked the public reads: Q25 trimming with fastp, MiXCR clone assembly, productive beta chains retained. CDR3 protein sequences are deduplicated, and each keeps its most common genes and DNA. TCRdb's processing, not the study's, gives the V and J calls here. The sample records about 660,000 distinct CDR3 sequences, roughly 41% of which are singletons. Of the sample, 3% to 3.5% is held by the ten largest clones.

The CDR3 contains 15 residues, cysteine and phenylalanine counted. Of all the DNA, just the CDR3 is kept, 45 bases in frame from base 1. A distance of 15 bases separates the germline ends of V and J, which lose 3 bases and 3 bases respectively. From the germline V gene, CDR1 is SGHRS and CDR2 is YFSETQ. This clonotype was seen repeatedly, ten times or more. Its specific antigen is unknown. Per-base quality was not reported, and no clone a single base away is much larger than it. The ophthalmopathy patients had moderately to severely active disease, with a Clinical Activity Score of 3 or higher, a NOSPECS grade of 4 or higher, and a disease duration of less than 3 months. Patients were excluded if they had other autoimmune diseases, uncontrolled infections, pregnancy or lactation. Clinical symptoms, serum thyroxine, TRAb, thyroid ultrasound and orbital computed tomography formed the basis of the diagnosis. Using Ficoll-Paque density gradient centrifugation, PBMCs were isolated from about 10 ml of fresh peripheral blood. Total RNA was extracted using Trizol reagent, and RNA quality was checked on an Agilent 2100 Bioanalyzer.

The chain joins TRBV5-1 to TRBJ1-2; no D segment can be confidently identified. The source of this sequence is an adult man with Graves' ophthalmopathy. Sequenced material: peripheral blood. The bases are TGCGCCAGCAGCTCGGGCACCCGTGTGGACTATGGCTACACCTTC. Its translation is CASSSGTRVDYGYTF.